Presented here are 11 T cell receptor beta chains from one specimen sequenced in a study of blood T cell repertoires in COVID-19. Produced via immunoSEQ multiplex PCR; TCRdb's table is partial and in-frame only. The repertoire holds 650,000 to 800,000 clones, with just under 90% as singletons. The source material was peripheral blood. Every receptor here comes from a woman younger than 30 with acute or convalescent COVID-19.

In its sample, this clone was seen once. This sequence joins TRBV18 and TRBJ1-2, with D possibly being TRBD1 (6 bases). Trimming took off 2 bases at V and 3 bases at J, with 13 bases between the two ends. Germline-derived CDR1 and CDR2 are KGHSH and LQKENI. The CDR3 runs to 15 residues. The CDR3 DNA reads TGTGCCAGCTCACCAATTTCAGGGGAAGACTATGGCTACACCTTC. Amino acid sequence: CASSPISGEDYGYTF.

This clone was picked up one time. Other DNA sequences within the sample encode an identical CDR3. The V and J genes are TRBV5-1 and TRBJ1-1; D possibly corresponds to TRBD1 (6 bases). V lost 0 bases and J 3 bases, leaving 9 bases between the germline ends. The CDR3 consists of 14 residues. In germline, CDR1 is SGHRS, CDR2 YFSETQ. DNA of the CDR3: TGCGCCAGCAGCTTGGTAGGGGGAGACACTGAAGCTTTCTTT. Translated: CASSLVGGDTEAFF.

The chain is built from TRBV6-5 and TRBJ1-3; no clear D. The V and J ends lost 9 bases and 1 base respectively, with 13 bases between them. The CDR3 totals 14 residues. CDR1 and CDR2 (germline): MNHEY, SVGAGI. The CDR3 DNA reads TGTGCCAGTTCGCGCGGGGTGTCTGGAAACACCATATATTTT. Its protein product is CASSRGVSGNTIYF.

This chain joins TRBV27 and TRBJ1-5, with 7 bases that match TRBD1. Germline CDR1 reads MNHEY; CDR2 reads SMNVEV (reference sequence). Trimming at V came to 6 bases and at J to 13 bases, leaving 15 bases not matched to a gene. The CDR3 consists of 14 residues. CDR3 sequence: CASSPTMLQGKQHF. The CDR3 region has the DNA TGTGCCAGCAGCCCAACGATGCTACAGGGGAAACAGCATTTT.

J is TRBJ1-2 and V is TRBV10-3; 8 bases match TRBD1. Looked up from germline, CDR1 is ENHRY and CDR2 is SYGVKD. The CDR3 is 16 residues long. Unmatched junction bases numbered 13, after V lost 6 bases and J lost 4 bases. In DNA form, the CDR3 reads TGTGCCATCAGGGAAGCTAGACAGGGGAAGGGCTATGGCTACACCTTC. Residues: CAIREARQGKGYGYTF.

The J gene is TRBJ1-2, the V gene TRBV24-1; 10 nucleotides agree with TRBD1. Germline values: CDR1 KGHDR, CDR2 SFDVKD. The junction had 6 bases not matched to a gene; V was cut back by 2 bases and J by 4 bases. The CDR3 is 16 amino acids. The CDR3 coding sequence is TGTGCCACCAGTGATTCTCCGGGACAGGGGTCCTATGGCTACACCTTC. This gives the protein CATSDSPGQGSYGYTF.

The V gene is TRBV14, the J gene TRBJ2-7; a possible D gene is TRBD2 (6 bases). V lost 6 bases to trimming and J lost 1 base, with 16 bases between them. Germline V gene data show CDR1 as SGHDN and CDR2 as FVKESK. CDR3 length: 15 residues. CDR3 nucleotide sequence: TGTGCCAGCAGTGACAGACCCGGGGGTTCCTACGAGCAGTACTTC. Translation: CASSDRPGGSYEQYF.

This chain joins TRBV9 and TRBJ2-4; weak D call: TRBD2 (6 bases). With 6 bases removed from V and 6 bases from J, the gap between germline ends came to 19 bases. The CDR3 sequence is 15 residues long. The germline gives CDR1 SGDLS, CDR2 YYNGEE. This CDR3 is CASTRGWRGGNIQYF. The CDR3 region has the DNA TGTGCCAGCACTCGAGGGTGGAGGGGCGGAAACATTCAGTACTTC.

This clone has a single count. The rearrangement uses TRBV9 and TRBJ1-1; 7 bases align to TRBD1. This CDR3 spans 15 amino acids. With 0 bases clipped from V and 5 bases from J, the junction kept 7 bases outside the gene matches. Germline V lookup: CDR1 SGDLS, CDR2 YYNGEE. The CDR3 spells CASSVGETGPTEAFF. Written as DNA, the CDR3 is TGTGCCAGCAGCGTAGGGGAGACAGGGCCGACTGAAGCTTTCTTT.

The chain links TRBV10-3 to TRBJ1-5; D gene uncertain. This CDR3 has 14 amino acids. In germline, CDR1 is ENHRY, CDR2 SYGVKD. Trimming removed 3 bases at V and 3 bases at J, with 9 bases between. In nucleotides, the CDR3 is TGTGCCATCAGTGACGGGGTCTTCAATCAGCCCCAGCATTTT. This encodes CAISDGVFNQPQHF.

V and J are TRBV12-3 or TRBV12-4 and TRBJ2-2; D gene ambiguous. The length of the CDR3 is 13 residues. Trimming stripped 6 bases from V and 3 bases from J, with 8 bases between. This CDR3 is CASSWPYTGELFF. The CDR3 DNA is TGTGCCAGCAGCTGGCCCTACACCGGGGAGCTGTTTTTT.